The 2 T cell receptor beta chains below were found in one sample sequenced in a study of blood T cell repertoires in COVID-19. Some clones are missing from TCRdb's copy, which holds only in-frame ones; the method was immunoSEQ multiplex PCR. The sample comprises 250,000 to 400,000 clones, about nine tenths of which are singletons, and 5.2% rests with the top ten. Sequencing was performed on PBMCs or T cells enriched from blood (not recorded which). The source is a man aged 60 to 69 who had recovered from COVID-19.

This clone has just one count. The genes are TRBV5-5 and TRBJ2-7, with D unresolved. This CDR3 is built from 12 residues. Looked up from germline, CDR1 is SGHKS and CDR2 is YYEKEE (reference sequence). The ends were cut back, 10 bases at V and 3 bases at J, with 14 bases in the middle. CDR3 region: CAPPRPGYEQYF. The CDR3 DNA is TGTGCCCCTCCCCGGCCGGGCTACGAGCAGTACTTC.

The chain combines TRBV25-1 with TRBJ1-6, with 9 bases fitting TRBD1. This CDR3 has 16 residues. The junction had 9 bases not matched to a gene; V was cut back by 3 bases and J by 9 bases. CDR1 and CDR2 from the germline V gene are MGHDK and SYGVNS. For the CDR3, the DNA is TGTGCCAGCAGTGACCCCGGACAGGGGAGTCTTTCACCCCTCCACTTT. Translation gives CASSDPGQGSLSPLHF.